This section outlines one TCR beta chain sequence together with its context. Under the authors' procedure: Counts of nucleated cells, estimated from reference gene primer amplification, were obtained. Method: immunoSEQ multiplex PCR; TCRdb's copy keeps in-frame clones and lacks some. V and J calls and clone size follow that table, whereas D and trimming were derived from the DNA. This repertoire shows approximately 210,000 clones, around 88% found once; its top ten account for 1.5%. Trimming shortened V by 1 base and J by 2 bases, and 4 bases separated the two germline ends. Germline V gives CDR1 SGHNT, CDR2 YYREEE (reference sequence). CDR3 length: 13 residues. The data belong to a study of blood T cell repertoires in COVID-19. About the study: From the United States, Italy and Spain came samples of acute and convalescent COVID-19. The analysed material was cDNA or gDNA that came from T cells, B-cell-depleted T cells, or PBMCs.

The rearrangement links TRBV5-4 to TRBJ1-3; D call uncertain. Source material: peripheral blood. The TCR comes from a man between 18 and 35 years old with active or convalescent COVID-19. CDR3 sequence reads: CASSLPAGNTIYF. CDR3 coding DNA: TGTGCCAGCAGCTTGCCGGCTGGAAACACCATATATTTT.